A single TCR beta chain is shown here with its context. Its cognate antigen has yet to be identified. No base quality information exists; no much larger clone differs at one position. This specimen belongs to a study of blood T cell repertoires in COVID-19 (dated by TCRdb to about 2020). Background for the entire study: Samples covering the acute and convalescent phases of COVID-19 were provided by collaborators in the United States, Italy and Spain. Where HLA class I and class II types were available, the types were taken from metadata supplied by the sample provider, not from assay-based typing. Samples were obtained from the ongoing ImmuneRACE study (first 160 participants) and from 1,254 subjects provided by 6 global collaborators. The prospective study material was composed of cDNA or gDNA derived from T cells, B-cell-depleted T cells, or PBMCs. A freely available public database, intended as a resource for researchers studying the immune response to SARS-CoV-2, is where the repertoires were released. The dataset comprised deeply sampled blood TCRbeta repertoires from subjects exposed to, actively infected with, or recovered from COVID-19. Nearly every sample came with metadata listing a de-identified subject ID, COVID-19 status, age in years and sex. What the authors observed across the whole study: The amount of clinical and demographic metadata varied by source and participant and was provided uncurated.

Collaborating institutions collected whole blood in K2EDTA tubes following their own protocols. For TCRbeta analysis, collaborator samples were shipped as frozen whole blood, as isolated PBMCs, or as DNA extracted from either sample type. Spanning cysteine to phenylalanine, the CDR3 consists of 12 amino acids. Only the CDR3 region is kept as DNA, spanning 36 bases read in frame from base 1. For this chain, trimming is 3 bases at the V end and 11 bases at the J end, and the number of junction bases without a gene match is 4. Per the germline V gene (reference sequence), LNHDA is the CDR1 and SQIVND is the CDR2. The immunoSEQ Assay, a bias-controlled multiplex PCR, was used to amplify TCRbeta CDR3 regions from genomic DNA. As for how the authors treated the data: The number of nucleated cells in each sample was estimated from the amplification of reference gene primers within the assay. To quantify the absolute abundance of each unique TCRbeta CDR3 rearrangement, sequence reads were collapsed and filtered. For each sample, productive Simpson clonality was calculated as the square root of Simpson's diversity index over productive rearrangements. TCRdb took this table from immuneACCESS and kept in-frame rearrangements with V and J called. Such tables lack part of the clones; where checked against another copy, unresolved V genes explain under half of the gap, and the rest is unexplained. That table supplies the V and J calls and clone size; D and trimming were determined from the DNA. Counted in this sample were about 77,000 clones; 80% of them appeared once. Around 4.7% of the sample goes to the ten largest clones.

The V and J segments used are TRBV19 and TRBJ1-1; a stretch of 9 junction bases matches TRBD1. The sequenced material came from peripheral blood. The TCR was taken from a woman aged 65 to 85 with acute or convalescent COVID-19. For the CDR3, the sequence is CASSMGTGSAFF. The base sequence is TGTGCCAGTAGTATGGGGACAGGGTCGGCTTTCTTT.